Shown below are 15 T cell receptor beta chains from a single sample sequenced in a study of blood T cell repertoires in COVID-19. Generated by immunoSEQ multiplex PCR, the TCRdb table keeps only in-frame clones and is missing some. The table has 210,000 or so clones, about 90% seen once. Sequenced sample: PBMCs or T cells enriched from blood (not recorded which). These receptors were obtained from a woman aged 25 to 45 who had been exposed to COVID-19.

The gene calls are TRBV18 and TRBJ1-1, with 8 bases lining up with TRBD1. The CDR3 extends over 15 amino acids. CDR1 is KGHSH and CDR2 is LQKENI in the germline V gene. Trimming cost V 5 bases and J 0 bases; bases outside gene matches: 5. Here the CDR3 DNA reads TGTGCCAGCTCAACAGGGGGTAACATGAACACTGAAGCTTTCTTT. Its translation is CASSTGGNMNTEAFF.

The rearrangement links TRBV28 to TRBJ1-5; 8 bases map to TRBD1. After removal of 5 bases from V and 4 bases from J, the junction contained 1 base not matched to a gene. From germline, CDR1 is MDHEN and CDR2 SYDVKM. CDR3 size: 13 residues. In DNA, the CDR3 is TGTGCCAGCAGTACAGGGGGAAATCAGCCCCAGCATTTT. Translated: CASSTGGNQPQHF.

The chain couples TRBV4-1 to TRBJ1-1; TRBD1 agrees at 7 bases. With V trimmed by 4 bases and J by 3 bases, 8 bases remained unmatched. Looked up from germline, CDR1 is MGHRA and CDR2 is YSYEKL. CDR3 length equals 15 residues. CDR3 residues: CASSPYPGQYTEAFF. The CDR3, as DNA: TGCGCCAGCAGCCCCTACCCGGGACAGTACACTGAAGCTTTCTTT.

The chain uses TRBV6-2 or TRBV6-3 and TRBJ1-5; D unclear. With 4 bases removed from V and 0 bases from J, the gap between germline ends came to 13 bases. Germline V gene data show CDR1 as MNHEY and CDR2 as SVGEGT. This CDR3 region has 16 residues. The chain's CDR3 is CASSSLPAGSNQPQHF. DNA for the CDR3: TGTGCCAGCAGTTCGCTGCCGGCGGGTAGCAATCAGCCCCAGCATTTT.

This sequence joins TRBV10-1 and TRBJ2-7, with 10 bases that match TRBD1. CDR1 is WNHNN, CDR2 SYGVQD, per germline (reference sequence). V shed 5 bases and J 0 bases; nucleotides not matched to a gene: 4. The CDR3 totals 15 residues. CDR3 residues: CASSYGTGVSYEQYF. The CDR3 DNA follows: TGCGCCAGCAGTTACGGGACAGGGGTCTCCTACGAGCAGTACTTC.

CDR3 in DNA: TGTGCCAGCAGCTTACCTCGGGGGGCCTCTGGAAACACCATATATTTT. Protein: CASSLPRGASGNTIYF. The V and J genes are TRBV7-6 and TRBJ1-3, with D perhaps matching TRBD1 (6 bases). Trimming removed 2 bases at V and 0 bases at J, with 11 bases between. There are 16 residues in the CDR3. CDR1 and CDR2 from the germline V gene are SGHVS and FNYEAQ.

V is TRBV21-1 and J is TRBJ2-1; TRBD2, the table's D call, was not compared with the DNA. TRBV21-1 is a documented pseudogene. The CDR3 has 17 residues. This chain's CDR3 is CASSKALGGRASNEQFF. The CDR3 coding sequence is TGTGCCAGCAGCAAAGCGCTAGGCGGGAGGGCCTCTAATGAGCAGTTCTTC.

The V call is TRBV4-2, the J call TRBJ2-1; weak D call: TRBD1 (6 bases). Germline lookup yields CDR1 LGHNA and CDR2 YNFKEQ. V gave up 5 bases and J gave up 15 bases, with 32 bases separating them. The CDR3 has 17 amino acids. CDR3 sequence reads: CASSEATTGSRRGKAFF. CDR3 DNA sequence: TGTGCCAGCAGCGAAGCCACAACAGGGTCCCGTCGGGGAAAGGCGTTCTTC.

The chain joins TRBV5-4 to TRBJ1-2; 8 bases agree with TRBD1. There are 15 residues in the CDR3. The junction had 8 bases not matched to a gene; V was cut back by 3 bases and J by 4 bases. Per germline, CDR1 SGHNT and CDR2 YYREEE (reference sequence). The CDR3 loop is CASSSPPGQVYGYTF. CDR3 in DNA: TGTGCCAGCAGCTCCCCCCCGGGACAGGTCTATGGCTACACCTTC.

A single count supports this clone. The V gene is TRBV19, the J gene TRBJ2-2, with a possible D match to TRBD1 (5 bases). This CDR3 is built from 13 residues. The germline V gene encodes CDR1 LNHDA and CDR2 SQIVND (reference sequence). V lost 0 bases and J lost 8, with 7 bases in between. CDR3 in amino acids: CASSIDRAGELFF. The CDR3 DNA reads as TGTGCCAGTAGTATAGACAGGGCTGGGGAGCTGTTTTTT.

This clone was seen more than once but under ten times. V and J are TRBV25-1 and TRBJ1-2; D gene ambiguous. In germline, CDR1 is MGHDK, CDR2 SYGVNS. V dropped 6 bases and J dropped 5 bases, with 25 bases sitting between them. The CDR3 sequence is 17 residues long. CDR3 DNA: TGTGCCAGCAGCGCCCGCGCAGTAAGACACTTTCAATATGGCTACACCTTC. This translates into CASSARAVRHFQYGYTF.

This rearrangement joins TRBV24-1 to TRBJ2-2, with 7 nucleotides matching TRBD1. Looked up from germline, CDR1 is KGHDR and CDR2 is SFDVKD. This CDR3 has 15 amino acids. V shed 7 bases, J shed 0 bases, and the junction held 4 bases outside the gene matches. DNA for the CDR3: TGTGCCACCAGCAAGGGACAGCCGAACACCGGGGAGCTGTTTTTT. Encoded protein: CATSKGQPNTGELFF.

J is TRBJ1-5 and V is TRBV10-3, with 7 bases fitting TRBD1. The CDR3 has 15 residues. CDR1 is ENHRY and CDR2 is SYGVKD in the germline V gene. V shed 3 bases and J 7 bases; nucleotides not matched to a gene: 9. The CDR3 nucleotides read TGTGCCATCAGTGATTCAAACAGGGGTTACCAGCCCCAGCATTTT. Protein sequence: CAISDSNRGYQPQHF.

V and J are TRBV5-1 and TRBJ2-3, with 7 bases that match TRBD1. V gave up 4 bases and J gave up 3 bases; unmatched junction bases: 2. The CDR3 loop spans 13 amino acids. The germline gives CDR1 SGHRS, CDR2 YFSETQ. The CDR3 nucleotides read TGCGCCAGCAGCCCGGGACAGACAGATACGCAGTATTTT. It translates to CASSPGQTDTQYF.

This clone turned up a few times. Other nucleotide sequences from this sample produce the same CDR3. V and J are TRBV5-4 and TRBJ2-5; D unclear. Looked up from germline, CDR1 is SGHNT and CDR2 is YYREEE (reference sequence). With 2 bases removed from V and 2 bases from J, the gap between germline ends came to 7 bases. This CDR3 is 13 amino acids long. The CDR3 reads CASSFGFQETQYF. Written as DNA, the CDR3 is TGTGCCAGCAGCTTTGGCTTTCAAGAGACCCAGTACTTC.